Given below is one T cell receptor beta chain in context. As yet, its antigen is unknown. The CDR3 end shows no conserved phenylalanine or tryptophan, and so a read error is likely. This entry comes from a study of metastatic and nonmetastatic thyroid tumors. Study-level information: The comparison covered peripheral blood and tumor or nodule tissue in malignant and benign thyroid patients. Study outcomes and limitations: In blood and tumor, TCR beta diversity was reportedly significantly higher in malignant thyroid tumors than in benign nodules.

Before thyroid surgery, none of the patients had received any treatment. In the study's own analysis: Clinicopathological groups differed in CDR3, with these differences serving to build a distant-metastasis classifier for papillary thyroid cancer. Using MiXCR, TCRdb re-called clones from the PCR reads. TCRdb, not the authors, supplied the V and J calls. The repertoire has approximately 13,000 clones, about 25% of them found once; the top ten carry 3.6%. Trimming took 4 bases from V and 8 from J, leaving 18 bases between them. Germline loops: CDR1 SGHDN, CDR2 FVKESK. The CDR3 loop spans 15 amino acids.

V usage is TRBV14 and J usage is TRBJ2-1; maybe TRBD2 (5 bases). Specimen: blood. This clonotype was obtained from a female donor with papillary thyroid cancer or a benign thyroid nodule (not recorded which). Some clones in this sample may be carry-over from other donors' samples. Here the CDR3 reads CASSPLNLSSDEQFL. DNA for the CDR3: TGTGCCAGCAGCCCCCTTAATCTGAGTAGCGATGAGCAGTTCCTC.